The subject of this entry is one TCR beta chain. Authors' processing steps: Reference gene primers were amplified, and this amplification served to estimate nucleated cell counts. Libraries were prepared by immunoSEQ multiplex PCR; TCRdb keeps only in-frame clonotypes and omits some of them. Clone size and the V and J calls come from that table; the DNA yielded D and trimming. The sample holds over 250,000 clones; around 87% are singletons and the top ten take approximately 2.2%. This specimen comes from a study of blood T cell repertoires in COVID-19. Overall study: Specimens from acute and convalescent COVID-19 originated in the United States, Italy and Spain. T cells, B-cell-depleted T cells, or PBMCs supplied cDNA or gDNA.

V lost 8 bases to trimming and J lost 6 bases, with 17 bases between them. The CDR3 spans 15 residues. Germline loops: CDR1 MNHEY, CDR2 SVGAGI. This clonotype was sampled from a woman aged 45-59 years with acute or convalescent COVID-19. V gene TRBV6-5 combines with J gene TRBJ1-6; D may be TRBD1 (6 bases). The material sequenced was peripheral blood. Here the CDR3 reads CASWIQGSGNSPLHF. The CDR3 nucleotides are TGTGCCAGCTGGATACAGGGTTCTGGTAATTCACCCCTCCACTTT.